This entry is about one T cell receptor beta chain. Its binding antigen is unknown. Base qualities are not at hand, and no much larger clone is one base apart. From the germline V gene, CDR1 is MDHEN and CDR2 is SYDVKM. Unmatched junction bases come to 8, with V trimmed by 10 bases and J by 2 bases. Counted from cysteine to phenylalanine, this CDR3 has 13 amino acids. This entry keeps only the CDR3 DNA: 39 bases, framed from base 1. The protocol used for the library was the immunoSEQ multiplex PCR assay. TCRdb retrieved this table from immuneACCESS and kept in-frame rearrangements only. Not all clones are present; in checked studies, unresolved V genes account for under half, and no reason is known for the remainder. In this sample the table shows fewer than 60,000 clones, 80% to 95% of which occur a single time. In total, the top ten clones hold about 0.6% of the sample. This specimen comes from a study of T cell changes during pregnancy in multiple sclerosis (dated by TCRdb to between 2019 and 2020). Regarding the study in general: In women with multiple sclerosis, the researchers looked at how the T cell repertoire shifted as pregnancy progressed.

The receptor chain draws on TRBV28 and TRBJ2-7, with 7 bases aligning to TRBD1. The sequence was collected from a female donor with multiple sclerosis, enrolled in a pregnancy study. Source: CD4+ T cells from peripheral blood mononuclear cells, taken after pregnancy. The CDR3 region: CAITGTVPYEQYF. The DNA sequence follows: TGTGCCATCACCGGGACAGTTCCCTACGAGCAGTACTTC.